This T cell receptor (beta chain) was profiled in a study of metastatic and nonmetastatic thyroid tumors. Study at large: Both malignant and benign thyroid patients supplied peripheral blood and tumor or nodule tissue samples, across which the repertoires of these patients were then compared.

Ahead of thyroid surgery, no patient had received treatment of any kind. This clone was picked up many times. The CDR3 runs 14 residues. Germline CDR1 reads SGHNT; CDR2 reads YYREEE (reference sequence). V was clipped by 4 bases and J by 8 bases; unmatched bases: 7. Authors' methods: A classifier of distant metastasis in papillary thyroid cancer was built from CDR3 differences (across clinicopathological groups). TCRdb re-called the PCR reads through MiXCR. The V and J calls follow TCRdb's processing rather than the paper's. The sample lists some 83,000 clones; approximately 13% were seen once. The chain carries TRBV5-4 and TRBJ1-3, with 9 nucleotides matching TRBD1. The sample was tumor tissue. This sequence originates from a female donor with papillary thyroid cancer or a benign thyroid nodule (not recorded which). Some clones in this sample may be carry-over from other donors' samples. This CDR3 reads CASSPGTGSYTIYF. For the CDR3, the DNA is TGTGCCAGCAGCCCCGGGACAGGGTCATACACCATATATTTT.